The clone carrying this T cell receptor (beta chain) has at least ten counts. What it binds is unknown. TCRdb re-called the reads with MiXCR, one entry per CDR3 protein. This table has roughly 920,000 distinct CDR3 sequences, around 30% appearing once. The CDR3 contains 13 residues. Trimming cost V 5 bases and J 12 bases, with 17 bases left between them. The V gene's germline CDR1 is SGHVS and CDR2 FNYEAQ. This entry is derived from a study of T cell repertoires in cytomegalovirus infection. The wider study: HLA-B-restricted CMV epitopes that are well studied were used alongside recently identified HLA-C-restricted ones. Matching HLA type and CMV infection were both indicated by public TCR beta signatures.

Notes on the study in general: Cumulative frequency (of public TCR beta family members) identified carriers of CMV plus the relevant HLA.

The receptor was derived from a human donor in good health (CMV status not recorded). Some clones in this sample may be carry-over from other donors' samples. Sequencing was performed on cultured CD8+ T cells from PBMCs, taken from culture after CMV antigen stimulation. This sequence joins TRBV7-6 and TRBJ1-5; D not certain. The CDR3 DNA is TGTGCCAGCAGCCCCCGGCTTCCAATTCTCCAGCATTTT. It yields the protein CASSPRLPILQHF. The full variable domain, in which reference TRBV7-6 and TRBJ1-5 provide the parts outside the CDR3, is GAGVSQSPRYKVTKRGQDVALRCDPISGHVSLYWYRQALGQGPEFLTYFNYEAQQDKSGLPNDRFSAERPEGSISTLTIQRTEQRDSAMYRCASSPRLPILQHFGDGTRLSIL.